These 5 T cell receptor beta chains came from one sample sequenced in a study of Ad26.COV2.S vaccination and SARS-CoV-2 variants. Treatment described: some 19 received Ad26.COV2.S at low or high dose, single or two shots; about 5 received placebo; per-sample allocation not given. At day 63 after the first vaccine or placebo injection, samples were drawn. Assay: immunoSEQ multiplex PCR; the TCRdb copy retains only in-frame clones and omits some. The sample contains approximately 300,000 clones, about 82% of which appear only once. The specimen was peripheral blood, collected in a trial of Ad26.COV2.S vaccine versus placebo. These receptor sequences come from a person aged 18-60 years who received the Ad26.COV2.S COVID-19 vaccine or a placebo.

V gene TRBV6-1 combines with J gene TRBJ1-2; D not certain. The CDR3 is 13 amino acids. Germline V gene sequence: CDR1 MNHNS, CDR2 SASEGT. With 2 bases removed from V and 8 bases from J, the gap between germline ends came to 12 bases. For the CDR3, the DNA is TGTGCCAGCAGTGAACACTCGGGTCGGGGCTACACCTTC. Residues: CASSEHSGRGYTF.

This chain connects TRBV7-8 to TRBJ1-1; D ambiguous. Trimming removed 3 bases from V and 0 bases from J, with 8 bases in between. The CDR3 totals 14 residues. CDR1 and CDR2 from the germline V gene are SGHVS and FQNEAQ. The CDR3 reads CASSLWQMNTEAFF. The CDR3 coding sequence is TGTGCCAGCAGCTTGTGGCAGATGAACACTGAAGCTTTCTTT. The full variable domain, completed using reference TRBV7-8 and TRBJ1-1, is GAGVSQSPRYKVAKRGQDVALRCDPISGHVSLFWYQQALGQGPEFLTYFQNEAQLDKSGLPSDRFFAERPEGSVSTLKIQRTQQEDSAVYLCASSLWQMNTEAFFGQGTRLTVV.

CDR3 in amino acids: CATSREPPSSYNSPLHF. CDR3 sequence (DNA): TGTGCCACCAGCAGAGAACCCCCGAGCTCCTATAATTCACCCCTCCACTTT. The rearrangement links TRBV15 to TRBJ1-6; no clear D. Germline loops: CDR1 LNHNV, CDR2 YYDKDF (reference sequence). This CDR3 is 17 amino acids long. With 0 bases removed from V and 0 bases from J, the gap between germline ends came to 9 bases. Based on the CDR3 plus reference TRBV15 and TRBJ1-6, the full variable domain is DAMVIQNPRYQVTQFGKPVTLSCSQTLNHNVMYWYQQKSSQAPKLLFHYYDKDFNNEADTPDNFQSRRPNTSFCFLDIRSPGLGDTAMYLCATSREPPSSYNSPLHFGNGTRLTVT.

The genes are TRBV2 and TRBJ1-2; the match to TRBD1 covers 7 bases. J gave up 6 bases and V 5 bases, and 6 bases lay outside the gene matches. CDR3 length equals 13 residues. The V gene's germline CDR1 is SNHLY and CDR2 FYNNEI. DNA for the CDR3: TGTGCCAGCAGTACAACAGGGGCTGATGGCTACACCTTC. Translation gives CASSTTGADGYTF.

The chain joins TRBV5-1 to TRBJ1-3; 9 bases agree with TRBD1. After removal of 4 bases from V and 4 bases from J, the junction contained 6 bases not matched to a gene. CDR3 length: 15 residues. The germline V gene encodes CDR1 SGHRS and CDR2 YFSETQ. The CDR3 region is CASSRMGQGGNTIYF. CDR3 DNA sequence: TGCGCCAGCAGCCGGATGGGACAGGGAGGAAACACCATATATTTT.